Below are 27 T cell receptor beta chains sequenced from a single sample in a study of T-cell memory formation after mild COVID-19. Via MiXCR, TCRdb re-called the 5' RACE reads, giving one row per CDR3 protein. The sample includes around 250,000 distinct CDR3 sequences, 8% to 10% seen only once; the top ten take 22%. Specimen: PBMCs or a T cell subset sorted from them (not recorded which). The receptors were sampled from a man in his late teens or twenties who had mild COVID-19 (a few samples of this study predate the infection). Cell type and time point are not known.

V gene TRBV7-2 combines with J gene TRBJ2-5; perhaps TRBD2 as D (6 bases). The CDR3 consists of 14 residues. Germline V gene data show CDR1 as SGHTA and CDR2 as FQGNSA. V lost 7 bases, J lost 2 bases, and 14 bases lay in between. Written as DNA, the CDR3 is TGTGCCAGCAAGGCGGGGCGCCAGCAAGAGACCCAGTACTTC. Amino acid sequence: CASKAGRQQETQYF.

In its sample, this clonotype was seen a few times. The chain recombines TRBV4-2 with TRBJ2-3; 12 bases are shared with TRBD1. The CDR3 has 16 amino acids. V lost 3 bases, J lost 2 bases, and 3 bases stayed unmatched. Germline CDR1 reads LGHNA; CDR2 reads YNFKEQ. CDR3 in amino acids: CASSHVGQGATDTQYF. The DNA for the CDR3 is TGTGCCAGCAGCCATGTGGGACAGGGGGCCACAGATACGCAGTATTTT.

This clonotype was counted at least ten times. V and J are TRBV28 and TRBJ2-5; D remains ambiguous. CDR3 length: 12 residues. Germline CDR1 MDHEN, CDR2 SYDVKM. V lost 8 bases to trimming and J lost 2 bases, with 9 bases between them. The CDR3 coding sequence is TGTGCCAGCGCGCGGCCTCAAGAGACCCAGTACTTC. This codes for CASARPQETQYF.

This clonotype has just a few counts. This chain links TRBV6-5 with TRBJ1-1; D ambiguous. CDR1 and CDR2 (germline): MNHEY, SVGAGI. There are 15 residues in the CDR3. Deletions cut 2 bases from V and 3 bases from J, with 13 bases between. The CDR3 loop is CASSYGGGGDTEAFF. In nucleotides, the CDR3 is TGTGCCAGCAGTTACGGAGGCGGTGGGGACACTGAAGCTTTCTTT.

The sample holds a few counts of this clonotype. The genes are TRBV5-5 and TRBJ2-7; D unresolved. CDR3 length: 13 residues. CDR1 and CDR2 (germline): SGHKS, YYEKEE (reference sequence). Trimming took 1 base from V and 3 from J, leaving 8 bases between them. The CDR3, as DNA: TGTGCCAGCAGCTTGTTTCTCGGCTACGAGCAGTACTTC. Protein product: CASSLFLGYEQYF.

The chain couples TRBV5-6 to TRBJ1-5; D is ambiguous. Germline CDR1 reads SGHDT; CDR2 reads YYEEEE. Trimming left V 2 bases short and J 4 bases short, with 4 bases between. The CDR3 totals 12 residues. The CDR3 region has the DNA TGTGCCAGCAGCTTCCGTAATCAGCCCCAGCATTTT. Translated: CASSFRNQPQHF.

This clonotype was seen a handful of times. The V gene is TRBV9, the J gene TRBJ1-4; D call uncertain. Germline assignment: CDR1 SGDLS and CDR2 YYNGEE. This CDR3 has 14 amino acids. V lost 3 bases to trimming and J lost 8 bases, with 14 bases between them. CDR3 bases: TGTGCCAGCAGCGGAGACGGGTCAGTGGAAAAACTGTTTTTT. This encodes CASSGDGSVEKLFF.

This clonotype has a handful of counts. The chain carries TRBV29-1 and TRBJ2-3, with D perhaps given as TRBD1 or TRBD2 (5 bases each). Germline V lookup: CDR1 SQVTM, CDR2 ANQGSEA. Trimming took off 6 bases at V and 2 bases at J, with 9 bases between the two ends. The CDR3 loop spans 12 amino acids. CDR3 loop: CSVGVYTDTQYF. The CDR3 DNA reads TGCAGCGTGGGGGTCTACACAGATACGCAGTATTTT.

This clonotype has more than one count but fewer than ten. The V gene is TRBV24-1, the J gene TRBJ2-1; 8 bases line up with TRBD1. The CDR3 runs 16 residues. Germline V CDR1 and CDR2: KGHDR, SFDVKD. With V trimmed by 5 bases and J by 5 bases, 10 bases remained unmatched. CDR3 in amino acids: CATSVGSGQGNNEQFF. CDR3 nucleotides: TGTGCCACCAGTGTGGGGAGTGGACAGGGTAACAATGAGCAGTTCTTC.

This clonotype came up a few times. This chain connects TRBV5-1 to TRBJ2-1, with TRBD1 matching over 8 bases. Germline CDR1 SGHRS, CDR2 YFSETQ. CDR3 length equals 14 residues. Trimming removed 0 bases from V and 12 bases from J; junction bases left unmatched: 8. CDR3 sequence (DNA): TGCGCCAGCAGCTTGGATCCAGGGGGCCGTATGCAGTTCTTC. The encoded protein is CASSLDPGGRMQFF.

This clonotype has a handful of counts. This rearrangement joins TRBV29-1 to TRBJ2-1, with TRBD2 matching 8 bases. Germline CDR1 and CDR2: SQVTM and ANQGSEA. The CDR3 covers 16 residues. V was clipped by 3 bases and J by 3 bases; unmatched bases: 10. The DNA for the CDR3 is TGCAGCGTTGACTGGGGTGAAGCGGGGGTCTACAATGAGCAGTTCTTC. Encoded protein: CSVDWGEAGVYNEQFF.

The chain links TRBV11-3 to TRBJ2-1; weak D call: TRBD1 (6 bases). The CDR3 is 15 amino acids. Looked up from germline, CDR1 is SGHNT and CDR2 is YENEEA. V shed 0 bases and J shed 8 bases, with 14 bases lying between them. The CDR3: CASSLDGQGNDEQFF. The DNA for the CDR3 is TGTGCCAGCAGCTTAGATGGTCAGGGGAACGATGAGCAGTTCTTC.

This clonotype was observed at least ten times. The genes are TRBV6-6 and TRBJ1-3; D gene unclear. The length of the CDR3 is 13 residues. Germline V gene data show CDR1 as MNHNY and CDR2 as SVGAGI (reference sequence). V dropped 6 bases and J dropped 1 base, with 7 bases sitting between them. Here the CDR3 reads CASSQSSGNTIYF. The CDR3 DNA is TGTGCCAGCAGCCAGAGTTCTGGAAACACCATATATTTT.

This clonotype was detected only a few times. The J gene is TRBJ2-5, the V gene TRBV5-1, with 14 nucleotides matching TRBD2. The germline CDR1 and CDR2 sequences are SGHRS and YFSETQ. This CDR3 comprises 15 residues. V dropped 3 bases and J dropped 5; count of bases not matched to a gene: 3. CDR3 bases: TGCGCCAGCAGCTCTGGGACTAGCGGGGGTGAGACCCAGTACTTC. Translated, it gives CASSSGTSGGETQYF. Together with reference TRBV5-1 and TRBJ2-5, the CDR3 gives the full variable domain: KAGVTQTPRYLIKTRGQQVTLSCSPISGHRSVSWYQQTPGQGLQFLFEYFSETQRNKGNFPGRFSGRQFSNSRSEMNVSTLELGDSALYLCASSSGTSGGETQYFGPGTRLLVL.

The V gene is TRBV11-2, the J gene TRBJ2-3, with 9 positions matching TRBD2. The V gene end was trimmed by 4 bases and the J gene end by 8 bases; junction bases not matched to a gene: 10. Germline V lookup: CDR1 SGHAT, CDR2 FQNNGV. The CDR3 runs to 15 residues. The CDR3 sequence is CASSSVAGAPGTQYF. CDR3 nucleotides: TGTGCCAGCAGCTCCGTAGCGGGGGCGCCAGGTACGCAGTATTTT.

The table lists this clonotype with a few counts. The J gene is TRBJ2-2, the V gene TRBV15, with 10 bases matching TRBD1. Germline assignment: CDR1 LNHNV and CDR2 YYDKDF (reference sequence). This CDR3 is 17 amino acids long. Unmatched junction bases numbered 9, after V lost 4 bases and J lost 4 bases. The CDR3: CATSTPPGQGGTGELFF. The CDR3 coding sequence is TGTGCCACCAGCACACCCCCCGGACAGGGGGGCACCGGGGAGCTGTTTTTT. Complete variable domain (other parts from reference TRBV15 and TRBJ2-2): DAMVIQNPRYQVTQFGKPVTLSCSQTLNHNVMYWYQQKSSQAPKLLFHYYDKDFNNEADTPDNFQSRRPNTSFCFLDIRSPGLGDTAMYLCATSTPPGQGGTGELFFGEGSRLTVL.

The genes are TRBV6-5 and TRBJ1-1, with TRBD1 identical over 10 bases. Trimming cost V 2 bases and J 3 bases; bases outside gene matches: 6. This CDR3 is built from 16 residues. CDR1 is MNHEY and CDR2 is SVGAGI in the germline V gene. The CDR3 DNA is TGTGCCAGCAGTTACAGCGGACAGGGGGACCACACTGAAGCTTTCTTT. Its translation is CASSYSGQGDHTEAFF.

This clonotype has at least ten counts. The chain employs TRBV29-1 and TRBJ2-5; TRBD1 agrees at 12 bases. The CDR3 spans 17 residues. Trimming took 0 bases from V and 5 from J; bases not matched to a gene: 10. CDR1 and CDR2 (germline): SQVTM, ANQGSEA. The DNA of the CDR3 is TGCAGCGTTGAAGATCCATGGGGACAGGGGGCCTGGGAGACCCAGTACTTC. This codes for CSVEDPWGQGAWETQYF.

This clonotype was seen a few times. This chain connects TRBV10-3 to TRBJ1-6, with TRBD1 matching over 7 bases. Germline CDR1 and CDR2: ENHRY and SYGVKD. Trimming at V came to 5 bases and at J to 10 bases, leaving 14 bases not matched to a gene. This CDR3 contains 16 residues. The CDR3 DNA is TGTGCCATCAGTACGGGACAGTCCCCATCCGCATCACCCCTCCACTTT. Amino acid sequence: CAISTGQSPSASPLHF.

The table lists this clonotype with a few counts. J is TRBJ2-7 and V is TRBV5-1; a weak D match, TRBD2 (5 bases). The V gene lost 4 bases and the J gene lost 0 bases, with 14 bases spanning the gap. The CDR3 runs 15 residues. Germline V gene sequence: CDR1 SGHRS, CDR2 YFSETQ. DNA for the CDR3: TGCGCCAGCAGCCCCTTCGGACTTGGCTCCTACGAGCAGTACTTC. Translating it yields CASSPFGLGSYEQYF. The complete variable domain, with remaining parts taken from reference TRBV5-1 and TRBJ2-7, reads KAGVTQTPRYLIKTRGQQVTLSCSPISGHRSVSWYQQTPGQGLQFLFEYFSETQRNKGNFPGRFSGRQFSNSRSEMNVSTLELGDSALYLCASSPFGLGSYEQYFGPGTRLTVT.

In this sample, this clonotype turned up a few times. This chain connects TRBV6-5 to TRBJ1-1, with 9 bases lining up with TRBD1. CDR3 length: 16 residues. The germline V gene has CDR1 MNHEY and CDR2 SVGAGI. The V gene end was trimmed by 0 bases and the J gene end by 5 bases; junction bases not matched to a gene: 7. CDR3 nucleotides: TGTGCCAGCAGTTACTCGACAGGGGGAGTAAGTACTGAAGCTTTCTTT. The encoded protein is CASSYSTGGVSTEAFF.

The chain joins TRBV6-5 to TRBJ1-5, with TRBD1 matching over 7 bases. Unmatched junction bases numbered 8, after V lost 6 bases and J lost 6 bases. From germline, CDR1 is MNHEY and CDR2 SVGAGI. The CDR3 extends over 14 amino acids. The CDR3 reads CASRRDRYSQPQHF. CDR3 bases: TGTGCCAGCAGGCGGGACAGATACAGTCAGCCCCAGCATTTT.

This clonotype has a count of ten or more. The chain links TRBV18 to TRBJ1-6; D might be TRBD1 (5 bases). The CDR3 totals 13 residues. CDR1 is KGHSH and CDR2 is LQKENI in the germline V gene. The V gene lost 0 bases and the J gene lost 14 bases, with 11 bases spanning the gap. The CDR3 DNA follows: TGTGCCAGCTCACCACCGGGGGGGTCGGCCCTCCACTTT. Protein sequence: CASSPPGGSALHF.

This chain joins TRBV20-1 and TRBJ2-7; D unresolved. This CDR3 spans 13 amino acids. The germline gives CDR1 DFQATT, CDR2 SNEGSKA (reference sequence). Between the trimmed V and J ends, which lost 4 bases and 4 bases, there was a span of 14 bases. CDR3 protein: CSATRASTYEQYF. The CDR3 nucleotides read TGCAGTGCTACCCGGGCCTCGACGTACGAGCAGTACTTC.

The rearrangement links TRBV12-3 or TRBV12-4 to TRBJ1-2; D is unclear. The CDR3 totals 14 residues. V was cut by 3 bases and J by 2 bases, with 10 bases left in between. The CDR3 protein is CASSFRGQNYGYTF. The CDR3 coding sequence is TGTGCCAGCAGTTTCCGAGGGCAGAACTATGGCTACACCTTC.

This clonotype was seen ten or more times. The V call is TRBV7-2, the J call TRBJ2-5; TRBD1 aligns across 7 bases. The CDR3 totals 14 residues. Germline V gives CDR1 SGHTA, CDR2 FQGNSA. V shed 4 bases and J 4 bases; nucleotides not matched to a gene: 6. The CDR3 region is CASSYRDSPETQYF. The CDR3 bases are TGTGCCAGCAGCTACCGGGACAGCCCAGAGACCCAGTACTTC.

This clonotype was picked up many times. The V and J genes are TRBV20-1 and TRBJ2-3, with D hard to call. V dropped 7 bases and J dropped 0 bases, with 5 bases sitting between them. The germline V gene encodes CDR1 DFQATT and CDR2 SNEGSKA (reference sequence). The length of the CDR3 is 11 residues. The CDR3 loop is CSGPSTDTQYF. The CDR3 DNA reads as TGCAGTGGGCCTAGCACAGATACGCAGTATTTT.